The clone carrying this T cell receptor beta chain was seen more than once but under ten times. The CDR3 is 14 amino acids. Germline trimming cut 4 bases from V and 5 bases from J; bases unmatched to any gene: 7. CDR1 and CDR2 (germline): SGHNT, YYREEE (reference sequence). The entry originates in a study of beta chain features in type 1 diabetes. Study background: Examination of sorted cells across all samples involved approximately 100,000,000 cells.

Expressed TCRB transcripts were sequenced because the isolated RNA had all been reverse transcribed beforehand. Generated by immunoSEQ multiplex PCR, the TCRdb table keeps only in-frame clones and is missing some. The sample includes 250,000 to 400,000 clones, 11% to 15% of them seen just once. This receptor was obtained from a man aged 25-40 years in good health. The chain is built from TRBV5-4 and TRBJ2-3; 7 bases are shared with TRBD1. Sample: central memory CD4+ T cells from blood. DNA for the CDR3: TGTGCCAGCAGCGCGCAGGGGGAGAGAGATACGCAGTATTTT. Amino acids: CASSAQGERDTQYF.